This TCR beta chain is drawn from a study of CD8+ T cells in alopecia areata. Trimming cost V 6 bases and J 2 bases, with 7 bases left between them. CDR1 and CDR2 from the germline V gene are SQVTM and ANQGSEA. The CDR3 contains 11 residues. A word on this clone: Its antigen is unidentified. Other DNA sequences of this sample code for an identical CDR3.

Study-wide results and caveats: Normal scalp had lower clonality than lesional scalp, with alopecia totalis/universalis lesions showing this most strongly.

Reverse transcription of extracted RNA yielded cDNA, which provided the sequencing template. Sequencing was performed with immunoSEQ multiplex PCR; in TCRdb, only in-frame clones are kept and a portion is missing. The data show about 200,000 clones, with 50% to 70% seen just once and 0.45% held by the top ten. This chain joins TRBV29-1 and TRBJ1-2; weak D call: TRBD1 (5 bases). The specimen was CD4+ T cells sorted from blood, collected at week 0. The sequence was collected from a human donor with alopecia areata. CDR3 bases: TGCAGCGTAGAGGGGAACTATGGCTACACCTTC. It translates to CSVEGNYGYTF.